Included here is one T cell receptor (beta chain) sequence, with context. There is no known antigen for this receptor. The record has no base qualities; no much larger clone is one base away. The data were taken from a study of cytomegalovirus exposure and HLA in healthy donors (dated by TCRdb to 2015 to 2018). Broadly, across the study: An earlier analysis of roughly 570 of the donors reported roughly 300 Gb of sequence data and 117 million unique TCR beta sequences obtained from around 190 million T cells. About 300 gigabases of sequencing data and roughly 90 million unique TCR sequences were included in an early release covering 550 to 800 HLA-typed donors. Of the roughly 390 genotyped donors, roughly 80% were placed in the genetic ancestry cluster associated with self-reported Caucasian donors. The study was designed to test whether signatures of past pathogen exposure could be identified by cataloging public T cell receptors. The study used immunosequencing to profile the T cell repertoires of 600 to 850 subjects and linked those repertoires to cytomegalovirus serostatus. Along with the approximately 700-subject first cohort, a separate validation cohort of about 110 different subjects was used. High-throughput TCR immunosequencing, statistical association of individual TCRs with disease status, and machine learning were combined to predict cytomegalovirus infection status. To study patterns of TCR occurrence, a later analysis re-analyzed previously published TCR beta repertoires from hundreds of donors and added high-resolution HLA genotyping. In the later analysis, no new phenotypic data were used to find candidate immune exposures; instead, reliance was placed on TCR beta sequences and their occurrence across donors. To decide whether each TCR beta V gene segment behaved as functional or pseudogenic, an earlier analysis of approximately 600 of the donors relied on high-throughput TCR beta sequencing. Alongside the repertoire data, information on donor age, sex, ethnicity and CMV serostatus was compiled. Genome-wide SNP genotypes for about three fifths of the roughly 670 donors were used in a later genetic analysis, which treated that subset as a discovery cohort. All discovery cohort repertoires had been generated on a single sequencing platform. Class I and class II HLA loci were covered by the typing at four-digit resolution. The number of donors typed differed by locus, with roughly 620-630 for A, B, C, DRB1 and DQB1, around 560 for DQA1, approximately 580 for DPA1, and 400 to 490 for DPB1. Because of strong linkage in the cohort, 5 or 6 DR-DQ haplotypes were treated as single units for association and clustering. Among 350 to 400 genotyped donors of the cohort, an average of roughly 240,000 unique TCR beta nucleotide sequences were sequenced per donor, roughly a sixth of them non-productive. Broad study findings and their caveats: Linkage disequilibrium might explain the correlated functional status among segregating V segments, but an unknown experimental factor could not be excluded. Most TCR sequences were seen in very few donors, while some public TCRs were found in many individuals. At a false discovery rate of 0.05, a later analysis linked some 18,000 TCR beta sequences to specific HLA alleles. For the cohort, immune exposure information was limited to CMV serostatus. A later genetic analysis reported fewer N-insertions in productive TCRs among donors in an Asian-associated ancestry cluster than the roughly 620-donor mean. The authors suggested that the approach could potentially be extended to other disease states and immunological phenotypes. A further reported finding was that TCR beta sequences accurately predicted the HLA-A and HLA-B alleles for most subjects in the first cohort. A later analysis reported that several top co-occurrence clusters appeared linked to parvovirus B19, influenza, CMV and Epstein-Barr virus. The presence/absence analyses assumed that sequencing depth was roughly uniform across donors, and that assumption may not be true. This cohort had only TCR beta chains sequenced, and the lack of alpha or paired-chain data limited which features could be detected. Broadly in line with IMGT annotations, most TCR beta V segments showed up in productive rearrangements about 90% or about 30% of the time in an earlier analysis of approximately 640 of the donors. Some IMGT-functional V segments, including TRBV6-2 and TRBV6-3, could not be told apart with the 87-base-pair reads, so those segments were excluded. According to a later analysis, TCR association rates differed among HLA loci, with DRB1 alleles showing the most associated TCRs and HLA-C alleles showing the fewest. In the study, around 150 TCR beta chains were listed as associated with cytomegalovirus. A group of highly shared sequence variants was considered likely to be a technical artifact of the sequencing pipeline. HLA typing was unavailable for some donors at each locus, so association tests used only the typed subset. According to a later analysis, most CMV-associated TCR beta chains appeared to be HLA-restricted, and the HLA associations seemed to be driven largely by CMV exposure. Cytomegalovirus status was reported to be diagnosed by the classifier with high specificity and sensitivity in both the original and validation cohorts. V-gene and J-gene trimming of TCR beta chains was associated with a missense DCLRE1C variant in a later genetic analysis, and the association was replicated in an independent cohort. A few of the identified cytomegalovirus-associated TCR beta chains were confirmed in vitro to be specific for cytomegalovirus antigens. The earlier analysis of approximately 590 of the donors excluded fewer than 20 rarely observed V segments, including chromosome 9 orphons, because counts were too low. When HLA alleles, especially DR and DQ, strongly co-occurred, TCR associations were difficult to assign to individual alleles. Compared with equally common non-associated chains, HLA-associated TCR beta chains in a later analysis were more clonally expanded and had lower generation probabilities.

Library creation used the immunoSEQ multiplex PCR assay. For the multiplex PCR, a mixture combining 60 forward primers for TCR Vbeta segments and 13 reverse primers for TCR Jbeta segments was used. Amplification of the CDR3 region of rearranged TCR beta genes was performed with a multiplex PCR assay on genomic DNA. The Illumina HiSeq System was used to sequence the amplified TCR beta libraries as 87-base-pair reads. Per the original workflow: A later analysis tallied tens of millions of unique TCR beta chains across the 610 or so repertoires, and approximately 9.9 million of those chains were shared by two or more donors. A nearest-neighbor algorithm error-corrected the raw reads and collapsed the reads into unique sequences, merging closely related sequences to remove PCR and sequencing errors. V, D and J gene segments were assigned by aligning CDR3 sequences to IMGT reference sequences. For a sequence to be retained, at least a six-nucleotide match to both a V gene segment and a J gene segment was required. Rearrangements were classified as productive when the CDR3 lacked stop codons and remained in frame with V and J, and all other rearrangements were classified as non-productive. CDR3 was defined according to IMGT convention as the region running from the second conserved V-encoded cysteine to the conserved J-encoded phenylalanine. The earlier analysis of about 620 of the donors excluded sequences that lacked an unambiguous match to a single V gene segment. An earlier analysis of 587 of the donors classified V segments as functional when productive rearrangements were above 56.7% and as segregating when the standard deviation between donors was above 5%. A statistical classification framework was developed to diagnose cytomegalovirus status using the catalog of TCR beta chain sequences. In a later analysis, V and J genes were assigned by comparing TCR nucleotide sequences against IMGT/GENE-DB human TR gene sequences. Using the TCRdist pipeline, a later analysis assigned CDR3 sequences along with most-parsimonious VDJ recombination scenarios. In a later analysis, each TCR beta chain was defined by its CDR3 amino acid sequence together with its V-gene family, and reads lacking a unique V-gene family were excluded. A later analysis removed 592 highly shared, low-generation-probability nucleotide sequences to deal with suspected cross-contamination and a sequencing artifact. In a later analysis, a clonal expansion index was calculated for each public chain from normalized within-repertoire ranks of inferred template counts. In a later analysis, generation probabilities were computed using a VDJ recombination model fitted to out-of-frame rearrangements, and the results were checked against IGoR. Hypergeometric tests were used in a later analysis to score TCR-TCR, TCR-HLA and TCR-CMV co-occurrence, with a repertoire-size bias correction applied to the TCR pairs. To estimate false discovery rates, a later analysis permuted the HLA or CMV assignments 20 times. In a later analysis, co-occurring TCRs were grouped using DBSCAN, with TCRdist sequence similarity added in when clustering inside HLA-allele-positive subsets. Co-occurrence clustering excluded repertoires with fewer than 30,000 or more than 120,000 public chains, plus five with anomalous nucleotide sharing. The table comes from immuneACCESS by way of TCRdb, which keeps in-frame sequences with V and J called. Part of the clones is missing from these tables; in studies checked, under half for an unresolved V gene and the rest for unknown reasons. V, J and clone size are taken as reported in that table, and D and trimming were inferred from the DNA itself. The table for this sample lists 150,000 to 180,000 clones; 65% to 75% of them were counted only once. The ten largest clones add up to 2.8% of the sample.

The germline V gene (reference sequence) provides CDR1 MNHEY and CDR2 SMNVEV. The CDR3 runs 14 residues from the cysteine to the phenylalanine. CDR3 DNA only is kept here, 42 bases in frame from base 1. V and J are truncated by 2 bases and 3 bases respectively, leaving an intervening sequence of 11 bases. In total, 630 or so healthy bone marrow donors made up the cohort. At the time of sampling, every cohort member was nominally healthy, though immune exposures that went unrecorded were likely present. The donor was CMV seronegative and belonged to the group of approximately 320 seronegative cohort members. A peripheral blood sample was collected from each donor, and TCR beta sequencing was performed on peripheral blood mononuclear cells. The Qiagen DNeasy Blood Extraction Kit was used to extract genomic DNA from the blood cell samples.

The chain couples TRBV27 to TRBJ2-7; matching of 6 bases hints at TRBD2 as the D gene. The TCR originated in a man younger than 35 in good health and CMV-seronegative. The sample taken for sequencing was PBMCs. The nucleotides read TGTGCCAGCAGTTTAGGGGGGACCGTCTACGAGCAGTACTTC. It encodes CASSLGGTVYEQYF.